This is a list of T cell receptor beta chains from one sample in a study of blood T cells in healthy people across ages. Via MiXCR, TCRdb re-called the 5' RACE reads, giving one row per CDR3 protein. The sample lists 870,000 or so distinct CDR3 sequences, less than 35% seen once, with 15% to 20% in the top ten. Sequencing used blood. Receptor source: a woman of 80 years or more in good health. The CDR3 runs from the conserved cysteine through the conserved F or W. D genes are given only for firm matches. Only some rows state a clone size, as once, few, many or a class for expanded clones.

clone size,V gene,D gene,J gene,CDR3 protein,CDR3 DNA
NA,TRBV4-3,NA,TRBJ2-4,CASSQARGGGPGNIQYF,TGCGCCAGCAGCCAAGCTCGAGGTGGGGGGCCAGGAAACATTCAGTACTTC
NA,TRBV6-5,TRBD1,TRBJ1-6,CASSRDRKNSPLHF,TGTGCCAGCAGTAGGGACAGGAAAAATTCACCCCTCCACTTT
many,TRBV29-1,TRBD1,TRBJ2-5,CSVAFRDRGQYF,TGCAGCGTTGCCTTTCGGGACAGGGGACAGTACTTC
few,TRBV4-2,NA,TRBJ2-2,CASSQDWRGTGELFF,TGTGCCAGCAGCCAAGATTGGAGGGGCACCGGGGAGCTGTTTTTT
many,TRBV27,TRBD1,TRBJ1-1,CASSSQPGGGPIEAFF,TGTGCCAGCAGTTCTCAGCCCGGAGGGGGCCCGATTGAAGCTTTCTTT
many,TRBV7-2,TRBD1,TRBJ2-4,CASSSQGARGIQYF,TGTGCCAGCAGCTCTCAGGGGGCGCGGGGCATTCAGTACTTC
NA,TRBV10-2,NA,TRBJ2-7,CASRESIRGDQYF,TGCGCCAGCAGGGAGTCCATACGCGGGGACCAGTACTTC
NA,TRBV2,NA,TRBJ2-7,CTSSAMGAGMDEQYF,TGTACCAGCAGCGCCATGGGGGCGGGAATGGACGAGCAGTACTTC
few,TRBV10-1,TRBD1,TRBJ1-2,CASRGQGNNYGYTF,TGCGCCAGCAGAGGACAGGGAAATAACTATGGCTACACCTTC
NA,TRBV28,NA,TRBJ1-5,CASDVGGSNQPQHF,TGTGCCAGCGACGTAGGGGGGAGCAATCAGCCCCAGCATTTT
many,TRBV7-9,NA,TRBJ2-3,CASSRTELGVDTQYF,TGTGCCAGCAGCCGGACGGAATTGGGTGTAGATACGCAGTATTTT
many,TRBV12-3/TRBV12-4,NA,TRBJ2-3,CASRRKEVSDTQYF,TGTGCCAGCAGACGGAAAGAGGTTTCAGATACGCAGTATTTT
NA,TRBV20-1,NA,TRBJ1-1,CSAREWVNTEAFF,TGCAGTGCGAGAGAGTGGGTGAACACTGAAGCTTTCTTT
many,TRBV18,NA,TRBJ2-7,CASSPDGSVQYF,TGTGCCAGCTCACCCGACGGCTCGGTGCAGTACTTC
NA,TRBV3-1,NA,TRBJ1-2,CASSPTGRGYGYTF,TGTGCCAGCAGCCCGACGGGTCGGGGCTATGGCTACACCTTC
NA,TRBV24-1,NA,TRBJ1-2,CATSSSAYGYTF,TGTGCCACCAGTAGTTCGGCCTATGGCTACACCTTC
few,TRBV2,NA,TRBJ1-6,CASNPGRSYNSPLHF,TGTGCCAGCAACCCAGGTCGCTCCTATAATTCACCCCTCCACTTT
NA,TRBV3-1,TRBD2,TRBJ2-1,CASSLFFSGGPLYNEQFF,TGTGCCAGCAGCCTTTTTTTTAGCGGGGGGCCCCTTTACAATGAGCAGTTCTTC
NA,TRBV11-2,TRBD2,TRBJ2-3,CASSGLAGEDDTQYF,TGTGCCAGCAGCGGACTAGCGGGAGAAGATGATACGCAGTATTTT
few,TRBV18,TRBD1,TRBJ1-4,CASSPTGAVREKLFF,TGTGCCAGCTCACCGACAGGGGCGGTGCGTGAAAAACTGTTTTTT
NA,TRBV12-3/TRBV12-4,TRBD1,TRBJ2-3,CASSSYRTGAADAQYF,TGTGCCAGCAGTTCCTACCGGACAGGGGCCGCAGATGCGCAGTATTTT
NA,TRBV12-3/TRBV12-4,NA,TRBJ2-3,CASSSAGVSTDTQYF,TGTGCCAGCAGTTCCGCCGGGGTGAGCACAGATACGCAGTATTTT
many,TRBV6-1,TRBD1,TRBJ2-5,CASSGGTGALAQYF,TGTGCCAGCAGTGGCGGGACAGGGGCTTTAGCCCAGTACTTC
many,TRBV4-3,NA,TRBJ2-2,CASSQAETLNTGELFF,TGCGCCAGCAGCCAAGCAGAGACGCTGAACACCGGGGAGCTGTTTTTT
once,TRBV7-9,NA,TRBJ2-2,CAGNPDGYTGELFF,TGTGCCGGCAACCCTGATGGGTACACCGGGGAGCTGTTTTTT
few,TRBV11-2,TRBD2,TRBJ2-5,CASSLDTGGTQYF,TGTGCCAGCAGCTTAGATACGGGGGGGACCCAGTACTTC
NA,TRBV18,NA,TRBJ2-3,CASSPPAGSDTDTQYF,TGTGCCAGCTCACCACCGGCGGGGTCGGACACAGATACGCAGTATTTT